This TCR beta chain was found in a study of cytomegalovirus exposure and HLA in healthy donors. In the PCR, 60 Vbeta and 13 Jbeta primers were used. Repertoires were generated with immunoSEQ multiplex PCR, while TCRdb's copy carries only in-frame clones and drops some. The profile shows about 120,000 clones, roughly 70% of them singletons. Germline V CDR1 and CDR2: MNHEY, SMNVEV (reference sequence). The CDR3 is made up of 14 amino acids. V lost 2 bases to trimming and J lost 4 bases, with 11 bases between them. The sequence came from a woman aged 18-29 years in good health and CMV-seronegative. The rearrangement uses TRBV27 and TRBJ1-2; a weak D match, TRBD1 (6 bases). The source material was PBMCs. In DNA form, the CDR3 reads TGTGCCAGCAGTTTACAGGGAGGGGGCTATGGCTACACCTTC. Residues: CASSLQGGGYGYTF.